This T cell receptor (beta chain) was recovered during a study of shared clonotypes between healthy human individuals (dated by TCRdb to about 2020). In the study overall: Three men and two women, aged 18 to 49 years, made up the cohort. Blood TCR repertoires of a handful of healthy adults were deeply sequenced to estimate repertoire size and the extent of clonotype sharing between individuals. Different laboratories and diverse techniques were used to prepare libraries and sequence TCR repertoires, to increase sequencing depth and limit assay-specific biases. Leukapheresis yielded between about 0.9 and 9 billion PBMCs per donor. For each donor, CD4 naive and CD4 memory were each run on three plates, CD8 naive on two plates, and CD8 memory on one plate. Findings and caveats that apply to the study as a whole: Clonotypes shared by all four sorted-subset donors showed higher generation probabilities than non-shared clonotypes. Rarefaction of sorted-subset datasets indicated incomplete sequencing despite the large sequencing depth. The genetic and exposure-history diversity represented was limited by the small number of donors. Naive subsets generally had larger estimated clonotype richness than memory subsets did. Sharing across several donors was observed for about 5% of naive CD4, 3% to 3.5% of naive CD8, 2% to 2.5% of memory CD4, and roughly 0.4% of memory CD8 clonotypes. Based on pairwise subsampling, the degree of clonotype sharing among donors was expected to be affected by sequencing depth. Sampling was restricted to blood, and TCR repertoires in tissue are likely to differ from TCR repertoires in blood.

V was cut back by 4 bases and J by 6 bases, leaving a gap of 8 bases between them. The germline V gene supplies CDR1 MDHEN and CDR2 SYDVKM. The CDR3 goes from the cysteine to the phenylalanine over 12 residues. This entry keeps only the CDR3 DNA: 36 bases, framed from base 1. Healthy HIV-negative adults with no recently reported acute infections or vaccinations were included as donors. Only Caucasian adults living in Nashville, Tennessee, USA were represented among the donors. CD4+ T cells were enriched by magnetic negative selection; naive cells were then positively selected on CD45RA, and the negative fraction formed the memory subset. Blood was obtained by leukapheresis, after which PBMCs were separated by Ficoll-Histopaque density gradient centrifugation and cryopreserved in liquid nitrogen vapor phase. Purity and quantity of every magnetically sorted T cell population were checked by analytical flow cytometry. Genomic DNA was isolated from every sorted fraction and measured by UV absorbance on a Nanodrop 2000c.

Worth noting for this clone: Its antigen is not yet known. Nothing much larger sits one base from this clone, and base qualities are not available. The sample contains more than one DNA sequence encoding this CDR3.

Using the deep immunoSEQ assay, multiplex PCR amplified TCR CDR3 regions from genomic DNA. For each cell subset, the extracted genomic DNA was distributed evenly across all wells of several immunoSEQ 96-well plates, and each plate served as one replicate. For sorted subsets, approximately 0.2 ug of genomic DNA, equivalent to 25,000 to 35,000 T cell genomes, went into each replicate PCR. Purified libraries were measured with a Qubit 3.0 fluorometer, size-checked on a Bioanalyzer 2100, and measured again with the KAPA Library Quantification kit. Every immunoSEQ 96-well plate was sequenced on a dedicated single-read 150-cycle Illumina NextSeq 550 flow cell. The source study handled its data this way. Because the immunoSEQ output held only junctional sequences and lacked quality scores, the filtering could not match the filtering applied to full-length reads. To assign V/J genes and CDR3, sequences were annotated against IMGT germline references using PyIR, a Python wrapper for IgBLAST v1.9. Any read was removed if the V/J assignment was weak (E-value above 1e-6), the CDR3 was missing, or the read contained stop codons, out-of-frame junctions, or ambiguous translated residues. V3J clonotypes were defined as sequences sharing the same inferred V gene, J gene, and CDR3 amino acid sequence. The percentage overlap between two repertoires was calculated by dividing the number of shared unique clonotypes by the size of the smaller repertoire. Repertoire richness was assessed with RTK rarefaction, the Chao1 estimator, and Recon v2.1 estimates of unobserved clonotypes. For all TCRbeta clonotypes obtained by the gDNA method from several donors, generation probabilities were computed with OLGA. Here the immuneACCESS table is served through TCRdb, limited to in-frame sequences with V and J called. Missing clones are a known gap in these copies; in checked studies unresolved V genes cover under half, and the rest lacks a known reason. D and trimming come from the DNA, and the V and J calls and clone size come from that table. Here the sample has approximately 2,000,000 clones; around 93% occur a single time. About 0.41% of the sample goes to the ten largest clones.

The specimen was naive CD4+ T cells from PBMCs. The sample's cell subset or site label is to be understood as: CD45RA+ positively selected. The TCR originated in a young man in good health. Some clones in this sample may be carry-over from other donors' samples. The V and J genes are TRBV28 and TRBJ2-3; a tentative D match to TRBD1 spans 5 bases. The CDR3 reads as follows: CASSSPGDTQYF. Read as DNA, the sequence is TGTGCCAGCAGTTCCCCAGGGGATACGCAGTATTTT.